A selection of T cell receptor beta chains follows, all from one sample in a study of blood T cell repertoires in COVID-19. Assay: immunoSEQ multiplex PCR; the TCRdb copy retains only in-frame clones and omits some. The table has about 150,000 clones, 85% to 90% seen once; the top ten hold under 15%. The sequencing sample was made of peripheral blood. Receptors originate from a man younger than 35 with COVID-19, enrolled during active disease. The CDR3 runs from the conserved cysteine through the conserved F or W. A D gene is named only where the DNA matches it firmly. Not all rows give a size; the values are once, few, many and, for expanded clones, a class.

J: TRBJ2-7; D: -; V: TRBV28; size: -; CDR3: CASSPPGVYEQYF; DNA: TGTGCCAGCAGTCCCCCGGGGGTCTACGAGCAGTACTTC
J: TRBJ2-2; D: -; V: TRBV6-2/TRBV6-3; size: -; CDR3: CASSYARGVAGELFF; DNA: TGTGCCAGCAGTTACGCCAGGGGGGTCGCCGGGGAGCTGTTTTTT
J: TRBJ2-1; D: TRBD2; V: TRBV19; size: -; CDR3: CASARSSGISYNEQFF; DNA: TGTGCCAGTGCTAGATCAAGCGGGATATCGTACAATGAGCAGTTCTTC
J: TRBJ2-7; D: -; V: TRBV25-1; size: -; CDR3: CASMAGGFYEQYF; DNA: TGTGCCAGCATGGCCGGCGGGTTCTATGAGCAGTACTTC
J: TRBJ2-7; D: -; V: TRBV28; size: -; CDR3: CASVTAGVYEQYF; DNA: TGTGCCAGCGTTACAGCCGGGGTCTACGAGCAGTACTTC
J: TRBJ1-2; D: -; V: TRBV30; size: once; CDR3: CAWMGPPNAGYTF; DNA: TGTGCCTGGATGGGCCCCCCAAATGCTGGCTACACCTTC
J: TRBJ2-1; D: -; V: TRBV28; size: -; CDR3: CASSRGGNEQFF; DNA: TGTGCCAGCAGTCGAGGGGGAAATGAGCAGTTCTTC
J: TRBJ2-7; D: TRBD1; V: TRBV6-6; size: -; CDR3: CASNPRDRGSYEQYF; DNA: TGTGCCAGCAACCCCCGGGACAGGGGCTCCTACGAGCAGTACTTC
J: TRBJ1-2; D: TRBD1; V: TRBV29-1; size: few; CDR3: CSVVRGRGYTF; DNA: TGCAGCGTTGTGAGGGGGCGCGGCTACACCTTC
J: TRBJ2-1; D: -; V: TRBV19; size: few; CDR3: CASSYSLNEQFF; DNA: TGTGCCAGTAGTTACTCCCTCAATGAGCAGTTCTTC
J: TRBJ2-7; D: -; V: TRBV7-8; size: once; CDR3: CASSSPYGRAYEQYF; DNA: TGTGCCAGCAGCTCACCATATGGCAGGGCCTACGAGCAGTACTTC
J: TRBJ1-5; D: TRBD1; V: TRBV6-5; size: -; CDR3: CASSFGQGSQPQHF; DNA: TGTGCCAGCAGTTTCGGACAGGGGAGCCAGCCCCAGCATTTT
J: TRBJ2-5; D: TRBD2; V: TRBV5-1; size: -; CDR3: CASSISGSGGETQYF; DNA: TGCGCCAGCAGCATTAGCGGGAGTGGGGGGGAGACCCAGTACTTC
J: TRBJ1-2; D: -; V: TRBV7-9; size: -; CDR3: CASSLRGGNYGYTF; DNA: TGTGCCAGCAGCCTACGTGGGGGCAACTATGGCTACACCTTC
J: TRBJ2-5; D: TRBD1; V: TRBV27; size: -; CDR3: CAIHRGQETQYF; DNA: TGTGCCATTCACAGGGGACAAGAGACCCAGTACTTC
J: TRBJ2-7; D: -; V: TRBV3-1/TRBV3-2; size: -; CDR3: CASSHSLGSDEQYF; DNA: TGTGCCAGCAGCCATTCTTTGGGGAGCGACGAGCAGTACTTC
J: TRBJ2-1; D: TRBD2; V: TRBV15; size: once; CDR3: CATSRGLAGYNEQFF; DNA: TGTGCCACCAGCCGCGGACTAGCGGGGTACAATGAGCAGTTCTTC
J: TRBJ2-3; D: TRBD2; V: TRBV6-6; size: -; CDR3: CASSYSGRDTDTQYF; DNA: TGTGCCAGCAGTTACTCCGGGAGGGACACAGATACGCAGTATTTT
J: TRBJ1-5; D: TRBD1; V: TRBV19; size: few; CDR3: CASSIHGTDSNQPQHF; DNA: TGTGCCAGTAGTATCCACGGGACAGATAGCAATCAGCCCCAGCATTTT
J: TRBJ2-1; D: -; V: TRBV12-3/TRBV12-4; size: -; CDR3: CASSFVDEQFF; DNA: TGTGCCAGCAGTTTTGTCGATGAGCAGTTCTTC